One sample yielded the 9 T cell receptor beta chains listed below, sequenced in a study of beta chain features in type 1 diabetes. Expressed TCRB transcripts were sequenced, since all the RNA that had been isolated was reverse transcribed. The repertoire was sequenced with immunoSEQ multiplex PCR; TCRdb's copy has only in-frame clones and lacks some. The table lists 900,000 or so clones, roughly 17% of them singletons, with around 0.02% in the top ten. Input material: naive CD4+ T cells from blood. The receptors were sampled from a woman younger than 35 in good health.

This clone was observed a few times. This chain connects TRBV5-6 to TRBJ2-2, with D possibly called TRBD1 or TRBD2 (5 bases each). V lost 6 bases and J lost 0, with 9 bases in between. The CDR3 sequence is 14 residues long. CDR1 SGHDT and CDR2 YYEEEE come from the germline V gene. CDR3 region: CASTGDPNTGELFF. In DNA form, the CDR3 reads TGTGCCAGCACCGGGGACCCGAACACCGGGGAGCTGTTTTTT. The whole variable domain, remainder taken from reference TRBV5-6 and TRBJ2-2, is DAGVTQSPTHLIKTRGQQVTLRCSPKSGHDTVSWYQQALGQGPQFIFQYYEEEERQRGNFPDRFSGHQFPNYSSELNVNALLLGDSALYLCASTGDPNTGELFFGEGSRLTVL.

In this sample, this clone turned up a few times. This sequence joins TRBV7-9 and TRBJ2-1; D gene unclear. Trimming removed 0 bases from V and 10 bases from J, with 13 bases in between. Germline loops: CDR1 SEHNR, CDR2 FQNEAQ (reference sequence). The CDR3 spans 14 residues. CDR3 residues: CASSLAIPLGEQFF. CDR3 DNA: TGTGCCAGCAGCTTAGCGATCCCGTTAGGGGAGCAGTTCTTC.

This clone was recorded a few times. Written as DNA, the CDR3 is TGTGCCAGCAGCTTGGGACAGGGAAAGTATGGCTACACCTTC. Its protein product is CASSLGQGKYGYTF. The chain combines TRBV7-2 with TRBJ1-2, with 9 bases lining up with TRBD1. Germline V gene data show CDR1 as SGHTA and CDR2 as FQGNSA. CDR3 size: 14 residues. Trimming cost V 3 bases and J 5 bases; bases outside gene matches: 4.

The chain is built from TRBV4-2 and TRBJ1-2; D is unresolved. V shed 0 bases and J shed 4 bases, with 6 bases lying between them. The CDR3 length is 13 residues. Germline V gene sequence: CDR1 LGHNA, CDR2 YNFKEQ. CDR3 DNA sequence: TGTGCCAGCAGCCAAGAAGCGGTCTATGGCTACACCTTC. Its translation: CASSQEAVYGYTF.

This clone appeared a few times. The rearrangement links TRBV9 to TRBJ1-3; TRBD1 matches at 8 bases. Germline lookup yields CDR1 SGDLS and CDR2 YYNGEE. CDR3 length: 17 residues. The V gene end was trimmed by 3 bases and the J gene end by 1 base; junction bases not matched to a gene: 9. CDR3 bases: TGTGCCAGCAGCGCCCGGACAGGGATTGTGTCTGGAAACACCATATATTTT. This translates into CASSARTGIVSGNTIYF.

The V gene is TRBV28, the J gene TRBJ1-1; D is unclear. Per the germline V gene, CDR1 is MDHEN and CDR2 is SYDVKM. The CDR3 is 14 amino acids. The V and J ends lost 6 bases and 4 bases respectively, with 15 bases between them. The CDR3, as DNA: TGTGCCAGCAGATTCTCAGGCGGTCGCACTGAAGCTTTCTTT. It translates to CASRFSGGRTEAFF.

The chain couples TRBV25-1 to TRBJ2-3, with D maybe TRBD2 (6 bases). CDR1 is MGHDK, CDR2 SYGVNS, per germline. The CDR3 loop spans 16 amino acids. V lost 0 bases and J lost 1, with 11 bases in between. CDR3 protein: CASSEYSGSRTDTQYF. CDR3 bases: TGTGCCAGCAGTGAATATTCCGGGAGTCGCACAGATACGCAGTATTTT.

The chain couples TRBV14 to TRBJ2-1, with D uncertain. Trimming took off 4 bases at V and 9 bases at J, with 7 bases between the two ends. Germline V CDR1 and CDR2: SGHDN, FVKESK. This CDR3 is 11 amino acids long. CDR3 coding DNA: TGTGCCAGCAGCCGAGTAGGTGAGCAGTTCTTC. Protein: CASSRVGEQFF.

This clone was counted between two and nine times. The rearrangement uses TRBV29-1 and TRBJ2-6, with 9 bases matching TRBD1. This CDR3 is 16 amino acids long. Unmatched junction bases numbered 7, after V lost 7 bases and J lost 0 bases. Germline V lookup: CDR1 SQVTM, CDR2 ANQGSEA. The CDR3 bases are TGCAGCGCCTTGGACAGGGGCCCCTCTGGGGCCAACGTCCTGACTTTC. Translated, it gives CSALDRGPSGANVLTF.